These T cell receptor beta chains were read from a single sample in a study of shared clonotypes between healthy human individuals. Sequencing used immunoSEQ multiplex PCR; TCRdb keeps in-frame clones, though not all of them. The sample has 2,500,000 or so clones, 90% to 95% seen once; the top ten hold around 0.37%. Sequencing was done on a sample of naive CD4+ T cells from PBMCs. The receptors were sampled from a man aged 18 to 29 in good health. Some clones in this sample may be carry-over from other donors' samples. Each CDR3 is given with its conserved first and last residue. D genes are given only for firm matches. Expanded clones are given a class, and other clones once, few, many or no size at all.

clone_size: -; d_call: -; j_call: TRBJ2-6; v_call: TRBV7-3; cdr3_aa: CASSPSGANVLTF; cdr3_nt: TGTGCCAGCAGCCCATCCGGGGCCAACGTCCTGACTTTC
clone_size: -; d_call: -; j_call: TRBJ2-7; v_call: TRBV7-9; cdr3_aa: CASSRPMSSYEQYF; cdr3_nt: TGTGCCAGCAGCCGCCCCATGAGCTCCTACGAGCAGTACTTC
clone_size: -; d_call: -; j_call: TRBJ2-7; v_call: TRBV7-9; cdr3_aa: CASTLGAAATSYEQYF; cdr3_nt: TGTGCCAGCACCCTCGGAGCGGCAGCGACTTCCTACGAGCAGTACTTC
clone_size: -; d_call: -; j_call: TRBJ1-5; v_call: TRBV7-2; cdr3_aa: CASSLFMDQPQHF; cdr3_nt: TGTGCCAGCAGCTTATTCATGGATCAGCCCCAGCATTTT
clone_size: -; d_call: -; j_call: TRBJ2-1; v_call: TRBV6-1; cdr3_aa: CAGGLPYNEQFF; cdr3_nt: TGTGCGGGTGGGTTGCCCTACAATGAGCAGTTCTTC
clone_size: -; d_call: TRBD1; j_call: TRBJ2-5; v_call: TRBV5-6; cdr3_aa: CASSFRGSETQYF; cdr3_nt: TGTGCCAGCAGCTTCAGGGGGAGTGAGACCCAGTACTTC
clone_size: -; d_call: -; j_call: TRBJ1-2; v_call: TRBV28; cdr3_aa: CASSFGRRQSYGYTF; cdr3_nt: TGTGCCAGCAGTTTTGGCCGGCGGCAGTCTTATGGCTACACCTTC
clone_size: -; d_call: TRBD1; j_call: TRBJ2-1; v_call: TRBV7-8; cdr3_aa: CASSPRGGQGANEQFF; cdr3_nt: TGTGCCAGCAGCCCCCGGGGGGGACAGGGGGCCAATGAGCAGTTCTTC
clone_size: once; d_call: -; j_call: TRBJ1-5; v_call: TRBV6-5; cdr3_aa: CASSYLGGNQPQHF; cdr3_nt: TGTGCCAGCAGTTATTTGGGTGGTAATCAGCCCCAGCATTTT
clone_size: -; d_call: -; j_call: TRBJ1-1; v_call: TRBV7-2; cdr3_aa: CASSPGTANTEAFF; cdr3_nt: TGTGCCAGCAGCCCAGGGACGGCGAACACTGAAGCTTTCTTT
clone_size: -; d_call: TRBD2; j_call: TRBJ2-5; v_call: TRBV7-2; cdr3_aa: CASSLLWTSGRALGETQYF; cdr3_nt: TGTGCCAGCAGCTTATTATGGACTAGCGGGAGGGCCCTGGGTGAGACCCAGTACTTC
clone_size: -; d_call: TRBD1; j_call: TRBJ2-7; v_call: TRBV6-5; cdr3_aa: CASSPRDRRWHEQYF; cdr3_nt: TGTGCCAGTTCACCTCGGGACAGAAGGTGGCACGAGCAGTACTTC
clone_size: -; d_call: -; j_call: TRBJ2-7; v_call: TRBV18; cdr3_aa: CASSPPAGSYEQYF; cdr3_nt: TGTGCCAGCTCACCACCGGCAGGGTCCTACGAGCAGTACTTC
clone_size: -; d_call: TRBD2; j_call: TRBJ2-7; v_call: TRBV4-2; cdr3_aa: CASGEREYEQYF; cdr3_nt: TGTGCCAGCGGGGAGCGGGAGTACGAGCAGTACTTC
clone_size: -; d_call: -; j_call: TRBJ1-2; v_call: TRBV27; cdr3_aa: CASSWTSGYGYTF; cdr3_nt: TGTGCCAGCAGTTGGACGTCCGGCTATGGCTACACCTTC
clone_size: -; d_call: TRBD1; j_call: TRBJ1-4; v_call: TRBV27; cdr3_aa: CASSFRLRDRNEKLFF; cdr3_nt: TGTGCCAGCAGTTTCCGCCTCCGGGACAGAAATGAAAAACTGTTTTTT
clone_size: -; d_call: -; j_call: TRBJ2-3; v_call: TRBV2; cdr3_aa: CASSFFDTQYF; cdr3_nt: TGTGCCAGCAGTTTTTTTGATACGCAGTATTTT
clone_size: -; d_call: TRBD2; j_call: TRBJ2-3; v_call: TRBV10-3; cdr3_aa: CAIRGPSGTDTQYF; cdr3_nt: TGTGCCATCAGGGGCCCTAGCGGGACAGATACGCAGTATTTT
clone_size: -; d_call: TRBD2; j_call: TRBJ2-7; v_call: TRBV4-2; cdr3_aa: CASSQSLAGGPYEQYF; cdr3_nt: TGTGCCAGCAGCCAGTCACTAGCGGGAGGGCCTTACGAGCAGTACTTC
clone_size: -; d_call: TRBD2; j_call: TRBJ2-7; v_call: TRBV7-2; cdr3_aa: CASSPRSGGYEQYF; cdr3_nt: TGTGCCAGCAGCCCCCGCTCGGGGGGCTACGAGCAGTACTTC
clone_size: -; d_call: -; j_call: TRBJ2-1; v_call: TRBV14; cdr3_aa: CASSPDRHNEQFF; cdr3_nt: TGTGCCAGCAGCCCCGACAGACACAATGAGCAGTTCTTC
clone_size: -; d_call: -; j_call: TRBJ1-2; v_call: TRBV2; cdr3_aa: CASTGTVYGYTF; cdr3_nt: TGTGCCAGCACCGGGACTGTGTATGGCTACACCTTC
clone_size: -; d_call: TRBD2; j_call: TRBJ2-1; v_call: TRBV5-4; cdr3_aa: CASSRAAGGNEQFF; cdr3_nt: TGTGCCAGCAGCCGCGCAGCGGGAGGTAATGAGCAGTTCTTC
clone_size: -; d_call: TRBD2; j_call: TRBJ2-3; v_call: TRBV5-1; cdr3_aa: CASSNLAGGTDTQYF; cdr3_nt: TGCGCCAGCAGTAATCTAGCGGGAGGTACAGATACGCAGTATTTT
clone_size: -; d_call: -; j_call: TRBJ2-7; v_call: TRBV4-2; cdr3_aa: CASSQDRLGSSYEQYF; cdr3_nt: TGTGCCAGCAGCCAAGATCGACTAGGGAGCTCCTACGAGCAGTACTTC
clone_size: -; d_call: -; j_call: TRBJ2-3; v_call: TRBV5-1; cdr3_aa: CASSLWEPRTDTQYF; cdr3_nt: TGCGCCAGCAGCTTGTGGGAGCCCCGCACAGATACGCAGTATTTT
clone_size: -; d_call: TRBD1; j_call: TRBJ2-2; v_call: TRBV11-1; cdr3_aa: CASSLDRGQKGNTGELFF; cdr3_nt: TGTGCCAGCAGCTTGGACAGGGGGCAAAAGGGGAACACCGGGGAGCTGTTTTTT
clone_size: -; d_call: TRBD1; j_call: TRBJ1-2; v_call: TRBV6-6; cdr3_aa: CASSGDRGASGYTF; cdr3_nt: TGTGCCAGCAGTGGGGACAGGGGGGCCTCTGGCTACACCTTC
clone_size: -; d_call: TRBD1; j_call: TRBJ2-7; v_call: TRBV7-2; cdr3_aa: CASSPPLWDRSYEQYF; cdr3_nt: TGTGCCAGCAGCCCCCCCCTGTGGGACAGGTCCTACGAGCAGTACTTC
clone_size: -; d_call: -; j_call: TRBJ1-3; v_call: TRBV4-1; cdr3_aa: CASSQVGSRGNTIYF; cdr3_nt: TGCGCCAGCAGCCAAGTAGGTAGTCGTGGAAACACCATATATTTT
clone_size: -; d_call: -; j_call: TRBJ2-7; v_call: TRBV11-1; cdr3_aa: CASSFRLVEDEQYF; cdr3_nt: TGTGCCAGCAGCTTCCGACTAGTGGAAGACGAGCAGTACTTC
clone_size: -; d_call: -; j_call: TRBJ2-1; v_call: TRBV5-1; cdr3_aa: CASSLDDSTYNEQFF; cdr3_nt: TGCGCCAGCAGCTTGGATGACTCCACCTACAATGAGCAGTTCTTC
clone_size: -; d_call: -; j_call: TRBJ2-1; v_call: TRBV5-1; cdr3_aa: CASSLDTYNEQFF; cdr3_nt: TGCGCCAGCAGCTTGGACACGTACAATGAGCAGTTCTTC
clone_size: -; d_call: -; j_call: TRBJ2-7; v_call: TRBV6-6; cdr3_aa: CASRSGTPTYEQYF; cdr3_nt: TGTGCCAGCAGATCCGGGACGCCTACCTACGAGCAGTACTTC
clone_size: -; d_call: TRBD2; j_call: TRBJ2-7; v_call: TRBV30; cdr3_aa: CAWGRLAGVGEQYF; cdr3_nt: TGTGCCTGGGGTAGACTAGCGGGAGTAGGCGAGCAGTACTTC
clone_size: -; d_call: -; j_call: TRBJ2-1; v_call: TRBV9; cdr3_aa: CASSVAPGLLGGMSNEQFF; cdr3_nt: TGTGCCAGCAGCGTAGCTCCAGGGCTCTTGGGCGGGATGTCTAATGAGCAGTTCTTC
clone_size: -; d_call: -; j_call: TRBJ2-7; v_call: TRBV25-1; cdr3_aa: CASSKVVGGAYEQYF; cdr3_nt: TGTGCCAGCAGCAAAGTAGTTGGAGGAGCCTACGAGCAGTACTTC
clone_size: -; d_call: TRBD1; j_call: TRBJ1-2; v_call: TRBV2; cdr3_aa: CASSETDRDYGYTF; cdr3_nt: TGTGCCAGCAGTGAAACAGACAGGGACTATGGCTACACCTTC
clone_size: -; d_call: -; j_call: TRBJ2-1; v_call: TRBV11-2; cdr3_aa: CASSLGTFSSYNEQFF; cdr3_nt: TGTGCCAGCAGCTTGGGGACCTTTAGCTCCTACAATGAGCAGTTCTTC
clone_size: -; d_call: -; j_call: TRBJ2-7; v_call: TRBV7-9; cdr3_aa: CASSLDPGNYEQYF; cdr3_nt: TGTGCCAGCAGCTTGGACCCAGGGAACTACGAGCAGTACTTC
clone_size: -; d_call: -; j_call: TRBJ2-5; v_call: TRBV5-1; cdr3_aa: CASSLARAGGETQYF; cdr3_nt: TGCGCCAGCAGCTTGGCCAGGGCTGGGGGCGAGACCCAGTACTTC
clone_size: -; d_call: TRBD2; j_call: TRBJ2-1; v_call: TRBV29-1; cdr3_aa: CSVATPSGRDNEQFF; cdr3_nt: TGCAGCGTCGCCACCCCCAGCGGGAGGGACAATGAGCAGTTCTTC
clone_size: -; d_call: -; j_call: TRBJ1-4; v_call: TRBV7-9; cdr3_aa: CASSLDRTSNEKLFF; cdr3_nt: TGTGCCAGCAGCTTAGATAGGACCTCAAATGAAAAACTGTTTTTT
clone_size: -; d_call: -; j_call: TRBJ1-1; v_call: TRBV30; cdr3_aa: CAWGYTGYRTEAFF; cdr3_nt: TGTGCCTGGGGATACACGGGGTATCGTACTGAAGCTTTCTTT
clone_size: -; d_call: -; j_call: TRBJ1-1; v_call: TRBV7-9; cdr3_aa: CAGEGVGLNTEAFF; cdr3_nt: TGTGCCGGTGAGGGGGTCGGGCTGAACACTGAAGCTTTCTTT
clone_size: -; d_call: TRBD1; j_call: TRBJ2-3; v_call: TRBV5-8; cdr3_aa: CASSLGTGASTDTQYF; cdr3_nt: TGTGCCAGCAGCTTGGGAACAGGGGCCAGCACAGATACGCAGTATTTT
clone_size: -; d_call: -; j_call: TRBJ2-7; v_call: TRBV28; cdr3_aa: CASRTGTGGTYEQYF; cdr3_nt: TGTGCCAGCAGGACCGGGACTGGAGGGACCTACGAGCAGTACTTC
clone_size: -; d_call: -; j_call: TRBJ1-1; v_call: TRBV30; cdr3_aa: CAWSAGEAFF; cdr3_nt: TGTGCCTGGAGTGCCGGTGAAGCTTTCTTT
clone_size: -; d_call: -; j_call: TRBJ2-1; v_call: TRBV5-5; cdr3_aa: CASSSGAGNEQFF; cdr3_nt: TGTGCCAGCAGCTCGGGAGCTGGGAATGAGCAGTTCTTC
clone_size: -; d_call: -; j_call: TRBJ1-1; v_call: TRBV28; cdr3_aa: CASVVRGNQPAFF; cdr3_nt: TGTGCCAGCGTGGTGCGCGGGAATCAACCAGCTTTCTTT
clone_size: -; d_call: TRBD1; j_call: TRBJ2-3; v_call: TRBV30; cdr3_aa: CAWSRDSRTDTQYF; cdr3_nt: TGTGCCTGGAGTAGGGACAGTCGCACAGATACGCAGTATTTT
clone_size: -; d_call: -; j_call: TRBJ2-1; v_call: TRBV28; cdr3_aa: CASSPPGQGGNEQFF; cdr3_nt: TGTGCCAGCAGCCCTCCGGGGCAGGGAGGCAATGAGCAGTTCTTC
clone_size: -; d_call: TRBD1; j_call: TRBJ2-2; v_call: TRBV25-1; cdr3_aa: CASSALGTGDTGELFF; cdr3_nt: TGTGCCAGCAGTGCGCTTGGAACAGGGGACACCGGGGAGCTGTTTTTT
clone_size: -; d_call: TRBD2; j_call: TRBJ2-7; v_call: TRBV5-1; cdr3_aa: CASSFGLAVYEQYF; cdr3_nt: TGCGCCAGCAGCTTCGGCCTAGCGGTCTACGAGCAGTACTTC
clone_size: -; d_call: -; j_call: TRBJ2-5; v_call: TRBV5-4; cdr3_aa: CASSLEAGQGGETQYF; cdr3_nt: TGTGCCAGCAGCTTGGAGGCGGGACAAGGAGGAGAGACCCAGTACTTC
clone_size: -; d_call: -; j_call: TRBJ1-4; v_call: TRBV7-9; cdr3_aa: CASSLATGATNEKLFF; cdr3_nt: TGTGCCAGCAGCTTAGCGACCGGTGCAACTAATGAAAAACTGTTTTTT
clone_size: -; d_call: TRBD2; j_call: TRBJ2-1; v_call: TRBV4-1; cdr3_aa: CASSQGLLRSYNEQFF; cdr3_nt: TGCGCCAGCAGCCAGGGACTACTTAGATCATACAATGAGCAGTTCTTC
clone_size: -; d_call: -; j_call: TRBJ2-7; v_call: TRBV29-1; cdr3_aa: CSVDGYSPYEQYF; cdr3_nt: TGCAGCGTTGATGGTTACAGTCCCTACGAGCAGTACTTC